This TCR beta chain comes out of a study of CD8+CD57+ T cells in acquired aplastic anemia. As for the study in general: On average, sorted CD4+ and CD8+ cells gave 3.2 ug of DNA.

Details on this clonotype: Its antigen is undetermined.

Study conclusions and caveats: Twenty-nine shared CD8+ CDR3s appeared highly expressed within patients' immunodominant clones.

Patients chosen for sequencing had CD8+CD57+ cells that had expanded, as shown by flow cytometry. TCR beta VDJ and CDR3 profiles were obtained from a genomic DNA template. TCRdb ran MiXCR on the reads and lists one entry per CDR3 protein. The repertoire holds a few hundred thousand distinct CDR3 sequences, 65% to 90% seen once, with approximately 42% in the top ten. Trimming removed 5 bases at V and 8 bases at J, with 7 bases between. Germline CDR1 and CDR2: SQVTM and ANQGSEA. The CDR3 spans 10 residues. Sequencing used sorted CD4+, CD8+, or CD8+CD57+ T cells (not recorded which) from PBMCs. This chain uses TRBV29-1 with TRBJ2-1; no firm D call. This sequence originates from a human donor with aplastic anemia. CDR3 in DNA: TGCAGCGTTAGTGGGGATGAGCAGTTCTTC. This sequence encodes CSVSGDEQFF.